This T cell receptor beta chain came from a study of cytomegalovirus exposure and HLA in healthy donors (dated by TCRdb to the late 2010s). Concerning the study at large: An earlier analysis of several hundred of the donors reported more than 250 Gb of sequence data and some 120 million unique TCR beta sequences from 190 million or so T cells. An early release that covered 500 to 800 HLA-typed donors contained approximately 320 gigabases of sequencing data and some 87 million unique TCR sequences. Among the roughly 380 genotyped donors, about 83% belonged to the genetic ancestry cluster associated with self-reported Caucasian donors. The aim of the study was to test whether cataloging public T cell receptors could identify signatures of past pathogen exposure. Using immunosequencing, the study profiled T cell repertoires from 666 subjects and related those repertoires to cytomegalovirus serostatus. A separate validation cohort of approximately 130 different subjects was used in addition to the approximately 700-subject first cohort. The study combined high-throughput TCR immunosequencing, statistical association of individual TCRs with disease status, and machine learning to predict cytomegalovirus infection status. In a later analysis, previously published TCR beta repertoires from about 670 donors were re-analyzed and high-resolution HLA genotyping was added so that TCR occurrence patterns could be studied. The later analysis used no new phenotypic data to find candidate immune exposures, relying instead on TCR beta sequences and their occurrence across donors. An earlier analysis of more than 450 of the donors used high-throughput TCR beta sequencing to judge whether each TCR beta V gene segment behaved as functional or pseudogenic. Donor age, sex, ethnicity and CMV serostatus were compiled together with the repertoire data. A later genetic analysis used genome-wide SNP genotypes for about 65% of the roughly 700 donors, treating that subset as a discovery cohort. All discovery cohort repertoires had been generated using a single sequencing platform. Both class I and class II loci were covered by HLA typing, at four-digit resolution. Typing coverage differed by locus: A, B, C, DRB1 and DQB1 were typed in about 620-640 donors, DQA1 in 500 to 550, DPA1 in 600 to 610, and DPB1 in approximately 450. Roughly five DR-DQ haplotypes were handled as single units for association and clustering because linkage in the cohort was strong. Across approximately 400 genotyped donors of the cohort, an average of roughly 230,000 unique TCR beta nucleotide sequences per donor were sequenced, and roughly a sixth of those sequences were non-productive. Broad study findings and their caveats: In a later genetic analysis, a missense DCLRE1C variant was associated with V-gene and J-gene trimming of TCR beta chains, and the association was replicated in an independent cohort. According to a later analysis, TCR association rates differed among HLA loci, with DRB1 alleles showing the most associated TCRs and HLA-C alleles showing the fewest. It was suggested by the authors that the approach could potentially be generalized to other disease states and immunological phenotypes. Across donors, most TCR sequences were observed very rarely, whereas some public TCRs were present in many individuals. The study gave a list of some 150 TCR beta chains associated with cytomegalovirus. When HLA alleles, especially DR and DQ, strongly co-occurred, TCR associations were difficult to assign to individual alleles. An earlier analysis of around 600 of the donors showed that most TCR beta V segments appeared in productive rearrangements either about 87% or about 30% of the time, which broadly matched IMGT annotations. Because HLA typing was missing for some donors at each locus, association tests included only the typed subset. Correlated functional status among segregating V segments might reflect linkage disequilibrium, but an unknown experimental factor could not be ruled out. In a later genetic analysis, fewer N-insertions in productive TCRs were reported among donors in an Asian-associated ancestry cluster than the 666-donor mean. A further reported finding was that TCR beta sequences accurately predicted the HLA-A and HLA-B alleles for most subjects in the first cohort. A later analysis associated some 17,000 TCR beta sequences with specific HLA alleles at a false discovery rate of 0.05. Three of the identified cytomegalovirus-associated TCR beta chains were confirmed in vitro to be specific for cytomegalovirus antigens. A later analysis found that most CMV-associated TCR beta chains appeared HLA-restricted, with HLA associations seemingly driven largely by CMV exposure. Because counts were too low, approximately 18 rarely observed V segments, including chromosome 9 orphons, were excluded from the earlier analysis of 587 of the donors. In a later analysis, several top co-occurrence clusters were reported to appear linked to parvovirus B19, influenza, CMV and Epstein-Barr virus. Some IMGT-functional V segments, including TRBV6-2 and TRBV6-3, could not be distinguished by the 87-base-pair reads and were therefore excluded. In a later analysis, HLA-associated TCR beta chains showed more clonal expansion and lower generation probabilities than non-associated chains that were equally common. Immune exposure information for the cohort was limited to CMV serostatus. Cytomegalovirus status was reported to be diagnosed by the classifier with high specificity and sensitivity in both the original and validation cohorts. This cohort had only TCR beta chains sequenced, and the lack of alpha or paired-chain data limited which features could be detected. A group of highly shared sequence variants was considered likely to be a technical artifact of the sequencing pipeline. The presence/absence analyses assumed that sequencing depth was roughly uniform across donors, and that assumption may not be true.

The cohort comprised 666 healthy bone marrow donors. All cohort members were sampled while nominally healthy, although unrecorded immune exposures were likely present. The donor was CMV seronegative and belonged to the group of around 400 seronegative cohort members. Every donor gave a peripheral blood sample, and the peripheral blood mononuclear cells from that sample were used for TCR beta sequencing. Genomic DNA extraction from the blood cell samples was performed with the Qiagen DNeasy Blood Extraction Kit. Concerning this clone: Its specific antigen is unknown. No clone much larger than this one lies a single base away; base qualities are absent.

The germline V gene specifies SGDLS as CDR1 and YYNGEE as CDR2. The CDR3, from cysteine to phenylalanine, totals 11 residues. Just CDR3 DNA is preserved here, 33 bases in frame from base 1. V drops 3 bases and J drops 4 bases, leaving 4 bases in between. Receptors were amplified or captured by the immunoSEQ multiplex PCR assay. For the multiplex PCR, a mixture combining 60 forward primers for TCR Vbeta segments and 13 reverse primers for TCR Jbeta segments was used. The CDR3 region of rearranged TCR beta genes was amplified from genomic DNA with a multiplex PCR assay. The amplified TCR beta libraries were sequenced on the Illumina HiSeq System as 87-base-pair reads. Under the source paper's analysis protocol: A later analysis tallied roughly 80 million unique TCR beta chains across the 650 to 750 repertoires, and around 12 million of those chains were shared by two or more donors. A nearest-neighbor algorithm error-corrected the raw reads and collapsed the reads into unique sequences, merging closely related sequences to remove PCR and sequencing errors. To assign V, D and J gene segments, CDR3 sequences were aligned to IMGT reference sequences. For a sequence to be retained, a match of at least six nucleotides to both a V gene segment and a J gene segment was required. A rearrangement counted as productive if the CDR3 had no stop codons and remained in frame with V and J, and every other rearrangement counted as non-productive. Following IMGT convention, CDR3 was defined as the stretch from the second conserved V-encoded cysteine up to the conserved J-encoded phenylalanine. The earlier analysis of about 590 of the donors excluded sequences that lacked an unambiguous match to a single V gene segment. An earlier analysis of fewer than 650 of the donors classified V segments as functional when productive rearrangements were above 56.7% and as segregating when the standard deviation between donors was above 5%. A statistical classification framework was developed to diagnose cytomegalovirus status using the catalog of TCR beta chain sequences. In a later analysis, TCR nucleotide sequences were compared against IMGT/GENE-DB human TR gene sequences so that V and J genes could be assigned. The TCRdist pipeline was used in a later analysis to assign CDR3 sequences and most-parsimonious VDJ recombination scenarios. A later analysis defined each TCR beta chain by its CDR3 amino acid sequence plus V-gene family, and excluded reads lacking a unique V-gene family. To address suspected cross-contamination and a sequencing artifact, a later analysis removed 592 highly shared, low-generation-probability nucleotide sequences. In a later analysis, a clonal expansion index for each public chain was calculated from normalized within-repertoire ranks of inferred template counts. In a later analysis, generation probabilities were computed with a VDJ recombination model fitted to out-of-frame rearrangements, and the resulting probabilities were checked against IGoR. Hypergeometric tests were used in a later analysis to score TCR-TCR, TCR-HLA and TCR-CMV co-occurrence, with a repertoire-size bias correction applied to the TCR pairs. False discovery rates were estimated in a later analysis by permuting HLA or CMV assignments 20 times. In a later analysis, co-occurring TCRs were grouped with DBSCAN, and TCRdist sequence similarity was added when clustering was performed within HLA-allele-positive subsets. Repertoires with fewer than 30,000 or more than 120,000 public chains were left out of co-occurrence clustering, as were roughly five repertoires with anomalous nucleotide sharing. The source is immuneACCESS, and TCRdb retained only in-frame sequences with V and J called. Part of the clones is not carried over; for the studies checked, unresolved V genes explain less than half of this, and the remainder is unexplained. Clone size and V and J calls were adopted from that table, with D and trimming inferred from the DNA. The sample contains about 130,000 clones, 70% to 80% of them found a single time. The ten most abundant clones make up less than 4% of the sample.

The sequenced sample was PBMCs. Here the chain combines TRBV9 and TRBJ1-2; no D gene is confidently identified. The receptor comes from a man aged 25 to 40 in good health and CMV-seronegative. The nucleotide sequence is given as TGTGCCAGCAGCGACAGCTATGGCTACACCTTC. Protein translation: CASSDSYGYTF.